This record looks at one TCR beta chain sequence and its context. This entry is derived from a study of shared clonotypes between healthy human individuals. Sequencing was performed with immunoSEQ multiplex PCR; in TCRdb, only in-frame clones are kept and a portion is missing. Of some 1.1 million clones listed, around 77% are singletons. CD4+ cell separation produced CD45RA+ naive and CD45RA-negative memory subsets. The sequence derives from a man aged 18-30 years in good health. Some clones in this sample may be carry-over from other donors' samples. Sample: memory CD4+ T cells from PBMCs. The subset: CD45RA-negative fraction.

This CDR3 is CASSLVGSQKHNEQFF. CDR3 coding DNA: TGTGCCAGCAGCTTAGTCGGATCCCAGAAACACAATGAGCAGTTCTTC. This chain links TRBV7-2 with TRBJ2-1; D call uncertain. The CDR3 consists of 16 residues. CDR1 is SGHTA, CDR2 FQGNSA, per germline. Trimming removed 1 base from V and 5 bases from J, with 15 bases in between.